The 3 T cell receptor beta chains in this list originate from one sample, sequenced in a study of Graves' ophthalmopathy and Graves' hyperthyroidism. RNA transcripts were the source from which TCR beta CDR3 regions were amplified. An opening RT-PCR round employed HTBI primers and preceded a second-round multiplex PCR. TCRdb re-called the multiplex PCR reads through MiXCR, storing one row per CDR3 protein. This table holds 200,000 to 250,000 distinct CDR3 sequences, 45% found once. Sequenced input: peripheral blood. The receptor set was obtained from an adult man with Graves' ophthalmopathy.

Only a few counts were recorded for this clonotype. The chain employs TRBV29-1 and TRBJ2-2; possibly TRBD1 or TRBD2 for D (5 bases each). V lost 4 bases and J lost 1, with 10 bases in between. Germline-derived CDR1 and CDR2 are SQVTM and ANQGSEA. The CDR3 runs 14 residues. As DNA, the CDR3 is TGCAGCGTTGCCGGGGCCCGGAACACCGGGGAGCTGTTTTTT. Translated: CSVAGARNTGELFF.

The chain is built from TRBV24-1 and TRBJ1-5; unclear D gene. CDR3 size: 12 residues. The V gene lost 5 bases and the J gene lost 4 bases, with 5 bases spanning the gap. Germline-derived CDR1 and CDR2 are KGHDR and SFDVKD. CDR3 loop: CATSVQNQPQHF. DNA for the CDR3: TGTGCCACCAGTGTACAAAATCAGCCCCAGCATTTT.

V is TRBV7-2 and J is TRBJ2-7, with 7 bases fitting TRBD1. The germline CDR1 and CDR2 sequences are SGHTA and FQGNSA. The ends lost 5 bases at V and 1 base at J; junction bases unmatched: 5. The CDR3 consists of 14 residues. For the CDR3, the DNA is TGTGCCAGCAGCCGACAGGGCCATTCCTACGAGCAGTACTTC. Its translation: CASSRQGHSYEQYF. Filled out from reference TRBV7-2 and TRBJ2-7, the complete variable domain reads GAGVSQSPSNKVTEKGKDVELRCDPISGHTALYWYRQSLGQGLEFLIYFQGNSAPDKSGLPSDRFSAERTGGSVSTLTIQRTQQEDSAVYLCASSRQGHSYEQYFGPGTRLTVT.